The 25 T cell receptor beta chains presented below share a single source sample, sequenced in a study of vaccination and CD4 T cells after COVID-19. MiXCR was run by TCRdb on the PCR reads, yielding one entry per CDR3 protein. The repertoire has about 14,000 distinct CDR3 sequences, more than 55% of them found once; the top ten carry approximately 1%. The sequencing used CD4+ T cells from blood, collected after SARS-CoV-2 vaccination. These receptors came from a human donor who had recovered from COVID-19.

This clonotype was counted a few times. The genes are TRBV6-5 and TRBJ2-1; 7 bases align to TRBD2. The J segment lost 13 bases and the V segment lost 4 bases, leaving 4 bases of the junction unmatched. Germline loops: CDR1 MNHEY, CDR2 SVGAGI. CDR3 length: 11 amino acids. The CDR3 nucleotides read TGTGCCAGCAGTTCGCGGGGGATACAGTTCTTC. Translated, it gives CASSSRGIQFF.

The V call is TRBV20-1, the J call TRBJ2-1; perhaps TRBD1 as D (5 bases). The CDR3 contains 12 residues. Germline CDR1 is DFQATT and CDR2 is SNEGSKA (reference sequence). The CDR3 region is CRPQLGANEQFF. DNA for the CDR3: TGCAGACCCCAGCTTGGGGCCAATGAGCAGTTCTTC.

The chain couples TRBV30 to TRBJ1-6; no clear D gene. This CDR3 region has 14 residues. Germline V gene lookup returns CDR1 GTSNPN and CDR2 SVGIG (reference sequence). V was cut by 5 bases and J by 10 bases, with 18 bases left in between. The CDR3 here is CAWDGVTSASPLHF. The CDR3 nucleotides are TGTGCCTGGGACGGGGTGACCTCGGCCTCACCCCTCCACTTT.

This clonotype was detected only once. The chain uses TRBV7-6 and TRBJ2-2; 9 bases match TRBD2. CDR1 is SGHVS and CDR2 is FNYEAQ in the germline V gene. The V gene end was trimmed by 5 bases and the J gene end by 6 bases; junction bases not matched to a gene: 4. The CDR3 has 14 residues. The CDR3 region is CASSRSGSPGELFF. The DNA of the CDR3 is TGTGCCAGCAGCCGTAGCGGGAGTCCCGGGGAGCTGTTTTTT.

The V and J genes are TRBV6-2 or TRBV6-3 and TRBJ2-7, with D hard to call. CDR3 size: 14 residues. Trimming took off 0 bases at V and 4 bases at J, with 10 bases between the two ends. Germline V gene lookup returns CDR1 MNHEY and CDR2 SVGEGT. CDR3: CASSYSGVKYEQYF. The CDR3 coding sequence is TGTGCCAGCAGTTACTCCGGCGTTAAGTACGAGCAGTACTTC.

The CDR3 sequence is CAISESSLGEDEQFF. CDR3 coding DNA: TGTGCCATCAGTGAGTCGAGTCTTGGAGAGGATGAGCAGTTCTTC. The V gene is TRBV10-3, the J gene TRBJ2-1; D unclear. Per the germline V gene, CDR1 is ENHRY and CDR2 is SYGVKD. The V and J ends lost 0 bases and 8 bases respectively, with 14 bases between them. CDR3 length equals 15 residues.

The J gene is TRBJ2-1, the V gene TRBV24-1; 10 bases are a match to TRBD1. Germline CDR1 KGHDR, CDR2 SFDVKD. The CDR3 has 19 residues. The V and J ends lost 9 bases and 0 bases, in that order; junction bases with no gene match: 16. The CDR3 region is CATVPGQGSPTSSYNEQFF. CDR3 nucleotides: TGTGCCACCGTCCCGGGACAGGGGTCCCCAACAAGCTCCTACAATGAGCAGTTCTTC.

This chain links TRBV6-2 or TRBV6-3 with TRBJ2-2; TRBD2 agrees at 11 bases. This CDR3 spans 17 amino acids. V shed 6 bases and J 4 bases; nucleotides not matched to a gene: 10. Germline CDR1 reads MNHEY; CDR2 reads SVGEGT. CDR3 amino acids: CASRPELAGGITGELFF. The CDR3 DNA reads as TGTGCCAGCAGACCGGAATTAGCGGGAGGGATCACCGGGGAGCTGTTTTTT.

The chain recombines TRBV7-3 with TRBJ2-3; possibly TRBD2 for D (5 bases). Germline-derived CDR1 and CDR2 are SGHTA and FQGTGA. V lost 2 bases and J 4 bases, leaving 7 bases between the germline ends. The CDR3 is made up of 13 amino acids. CDR3 protein: CASSLLSADTQYF. CDR3 bases: TGTGCCAGCAGCTTACTTAGCGCAGATACGCAGTATTTT. The complete variable domain, with remaining parts taken from reference TRBV7-3 and TRBJ2-3, reads GAGVSQTPSNKVTEKGKYVELRCDPISGHTALYWYRQSLGQGPEFLIYFQGTGAADDSGLPNDRFFAVRPEGSVSTLKIQRTERGDSAVYLCASSLLSADTQYFGPGTRLTVL.

The chain recombines TRBV12-3 or TRBV12-4 with TRBJ1-1, with D perhaps TRBD1 (6 bases). The CDR3 contains 13 residues. Trimming took off 3 bases at V and 4 bases at J, with 9 bases between the two ends. The CDR3 DNA reads as TGTGCCAGCAGTTTCTCCAGGGGCACTGAAGCTTTCTTT. It is translated as CASSFSRGTEAFF.

The rearrangement links TRBV20-1 to TRBJ1-5; no definite D call. The germline V gene encodes CDR1 DFQATT and CDR2 SNEGSKA (reference sequence). The CDR3 sequence is 13 residues long. The V and J ends lost 0 bases and 4 bases respectively, with 7 bases between them. CDR3 region: CSARESGNQPQHF. For the CDR3, the DNA is TGCAGTGCTAGAGAATCAGGAAATCAGCCCCAGCATTTT.

The rearrangement joins TRBV20-1 to TRBJ1-5; D gene unclear. V dropped 3 bases and J dropped 3 bases, with 3 bases sitting between them. The CDR3 totals 11 residues. Germline-derived CDR1 and CDR2 are DFQATT and SNEGSKA (reference sequence). CDR3 loop: CSASHNQPQHF. CDR3 coding DNA: TGCAGTGCTAGTCACAATCAGCCCCAGCATTTT.

The V call is TRBV6-1, the J call TRBJ1-2; no definite D call. CDR1 and CDR2 from the germline V gene are MNHNS and SASEGT. Trimming shortened V by 3 bases and J by 4 bases, and 6 bases separated the two germline ends. The CDR3 is 12 amino acids. CDR3 sequence (DNA): TGTGCCAGCAGTGACGGGATCTATGGCTACACCTTC. Protein product: CASSDGIYGYTF.

The rearrangement uses TRBV6-1 and TRBJ2-5; weak D call: TRBD1 (6 bases). The CDR3 is 14 amino acids. Trimming removed 6 bases at V and 2 bases at J, with 13 bases between. Germline V gene lookup returns CDR1 MNHNS and CDR2 SASEGT. The CDR3 DNA reads TGTGCCAGCAGCCGCCGGACAGCTCAAGAGACCCAGTACTTC. Protein: CASSRRTAQETQYF.

This sequence joins TRBV7-9 and TRBJ2-2; no firm D call. The CDR3 runs to 13 residues. The V gene lost 5 bases and the J gene lost 5 bases, with 9 bases spanning the gap. Per the germline V gene, CDR1 is SEHNR and CDR2 is FQNEAQ (reference sequence). The CDR3 DNA follows: TGTGCCAGCAGCCCAGAGTGGACCGGGGAGCTGTTTTTT. This sequence encodes CASSPEWTGELFF.

The V call is TRBV28, the J call TRBJ2-7; D is unresolved. The CDR3 length is 14 residues. Germline values: CDR1 MDHEN, CDR2 SYDVKM. V was shortened by 5 bases and J by 2 bases, with 13 bases between the two germline ends. The CDR3 reads CASSGPGPPYEQYF. CDR3 coding DNA: TGTGCCAGCAGTGGTCCCGGGCCCCCCTACGAGCAGTACTTC. The full variable domain, completed using reference TRBV28 and TRBJ2-7, is DVKVTQSSRYLVKRTGEKVFLECVQDMDHENMFWYRQDPGLGLRLIYFSYDVKMKEKGDIPEGYSVSREKKERFSLILESASTNQTSMYLCASSGPGPPYEQYFGPGTRLTVT.

The DNA of the CDR3 is TGTGCCAGTAGTCCGACTGCCCGTTCGGAGACCCAGTACTTC. Its protein product is CASSPTARSETQYF. The chain combines TRBV19 with TRBJ2-5; D gene uncertain. Germline CDR1 reads LNHDA; CDR2 reads SQIVND (reference sequence). V was trimmed by 5 bases and J by 5 bases, leaving 15 bases between them. This CDR3 is built from 14 residues.

The chain employs TRBV6-1 and TRBJ1-2; unclear D gene. From germline, CDR1 is MNHNS and CDR2 SASEGT. The length of the CDR3 is 14 residues. Trimming took off 1 base at V and 8 bases at J, with 14 bases between the two ends. The chain's CDR3 is CASSEGAPAGGYTF. In nucleotides, the CDR3 is TGTGCCAGCAGTGAAGGGGCCCCGGCTGGGGGCTACACCTTC.

Here the CDR3 reads CASSLWWAPINYGYTF. In DNA form, the CDR3 reads TGTGCCAGCAGCTTATGGTGGGCCCCTATTAACTATGGCTACACCTTC. The V call is TRBV7-2, the J call TRBJ1-2, with unresolved D. V was trimmed by 2 bases and J by 1 base, leaving 14 bases between them. Germline V gives CDR1 SGHTA, CDR2 FQGNSA. The CDR3 spans 16 residues.

The chain joins TRBV20-1 to TRBJ1-5; TRBD1 is a possible D gene (6 bases). The V end was cut by 6 bases, the J end by 5 bases, with 17 bases between. CDR1 is DFQATT and CDR2 is SNEGSKA in the germline V gene (reference sequence). The CDR3 is 14 residues long. CDR3 protein: CSAITPGEHQPQHF. The CDR3 DNA is TGCAGTGCCATTACTCCAGGGGAACATCAGCCCCAGCATTTT.

This chain connects TRBV20-1 to TRBJ1-5, with D possibly TRBD1 on 6 matching bases. V was trimmed by 0 bases and J by 4 bases, leaving 13 bases between them. The CDR3 extends over 15 amino acids. The germline V gene encodes CDR1 DFQATT and CDR2 SNEGSKA (reference sequence). In nucleotides, the CDR3 is TGCAGTGCTAGAGACTCGGCCAGGGGTAATCAGCCCCAGCATTTT. This gives the protein CSARDSARGNQPQHF.

The CDR3 DNA sequence: TGCAGTGTCGGGGAACAGGATTATAATTCACCCCTCCACTTT. Translating gives CSVGEQDYNSPLHF. The chain has TRBV20-1 and TRBJ1-6, with D possibly being TRBD1 (5 bases). This CDR3 comprises 14 residues. In germline, CDR1 is DFQATT, CDR2 SNEGSKA (reference sequence). Between the trimmed V and J ends, which lost 7 bases and 4 bases, there was a span of 14 bases.

This clonotype showed up just a few times. The J gene is TRBJ1-1, the V gene TRBV28; unclear D gene. Germline V lookup: CDR1 MDHEN, CDR2 SYDVKM. V dropped 6 bases and J dropped 5 bases, with 13 bases sitting between them. This CDR3 comprises 13 residues. The CDR3: CASSRIKNTEAFF. The CDR3, as DNA: TGTGCCAGCAGCCGCATTAAAAATACTGAAGCTTTCTTT.

This clonotype turned up a few times. This sequence joins TRBV7-6 and TRBJ2-6, with unresolved D. Looked up from germline, CDR1 is SGHVS and CDR2 is FNYEAQ. V lost 2 bases and J lost 1, with 12 bases in between. The CDR3 length is 17 residues. This CDR3 is CASSLSTAESGANVLTF. CDR3 DNA: TGTGCCAGCAGCTTATCTACGGCGGAATCTGGGGCCAACGTCCTGACTTTC. Variable domain in full (rest from reference TRBV7-6 and TRBJ2-6): GAGVSQSPRYKVTKRGQDVALRCDPISGHVSLYWYRQALGQGPEFLTYFNYEAQQDKSGLPNDRFSAERPEGSISTLTIQRTEQRDSAMYRCASSLSTAESGANVLTFGAGSRLTVL.

The rearrangement links TRBV12-3 or TRBV12-4 to TRBJ2-3; D call uncertain. Trimming stripped 6 bases from V and 2 bases from J, with 3 bases between. The CDR3 totals 11 residues. The CDR3 DNA follows: TGTGCCAGCAGCAACACAGATACGCAGTATTTT. This translates into CASSNTDTQYF.